Below, 10 T cell receptor beta chains from the same sample are listed, as sequenced in a study of control samples from healthy donors and cancer patients. The assay was immunoSEQ multiplex PCR, and TCRdb's table has in-frame clones only and misses some. In total, the table holds about 210,000 clones. The specimen sequenced was blood. The receptors here all came from a woman aged 25 to 45 in good health.

This chain joins TRBV24-1 and TRBJ1-1; no definite D call. This CDR3 spans 13 amino acids. Trimming stripped 1 base from V and 4 bases from J, with 6 bases between. Germline V CDR1 and CDR2: KGHDR, SFDVKD. The CDR3 here is CATSDFAGTEAFF. The DNA for the CDR3 is TGTGCCACCAGTGATTTTGCGGGCACTGAAGCTTTCTTT.

This rearrangement joins TRBV20-1 to TRBJ2-1; tentative D call: TRBD2 (6 bases). This CDR3 is 11 amino acids long. Trimming removed 6 bases from V and 9 bases from J, with 12 bases in between. Germline assignment: CDR1 DFQATT and CDR2 SNEGSKA (reference sequence). Here the CDR3 reads CSAFSGTEQFF. CDR3 bases: TGCAGTGCATTTAGCGGCACTGAGCAGTTCTTC.

This chain links TRBV19 with TRBJ1-5; 7 positions match TRBD1. After removal of 4 bases from V and 3 bases from J, the junction contained 9 bases not matched to a gene. The CDR3 consists of 16 residues. Looked up from germline, CDR1 is LNHDA and CDR2 is SQIVND (reference sequence). The DNA for the CDR3 is TGTGCCAGTAGTAAAGGGGGCGGGCGGGACAATCAGCCCCAGCATTTT. It codes for CASSKGGGRDNQPQHF.

V usage is TRBV7-9 and J usage is TRBJ2-6, with unresolved D. CDR1 is SEHNR, CDR2 FQNEAQ, per germline (reference sequence). Trimming shortened V by 6 bases and J by 2 bases, and 11 bases separated the two germline ends. This CDR3 contains 15 residues. CDR3 coding DNA: TGTGCCAGCAGTCCACACGGACCTGGGGCCAACGTCCTGACTTTC. Residues: CASSPHGPGANVLTF.

This chain connects TRBV6-1 to TRBJ1-2; D unclear. CDR1 and CDR2 (germline): MNHNS, SASEGT. The CDR3 runs 12 residues. Between the trimmed V and J ends, which lost 3 bases and 6 bases, there was a span of 8 bases. CDR3 protein: CASSEGWDGYTF. The CDR3 nucleotides are TGTGCCAGCAGTGAGGGCTGGGATGGCTACACCTTC.

The CDR3 protein is CASSEGQINQPQHF. The CDR3 DNA reads as TGTGCCAGCAGCGAGGGACAGATTAATCAGCCCCAGCATTTT. The chain joins TRBV9 to TRBJ1-5; 7 bases are shared with TRBD1. Germline V gives CDR1 SGDLS, CDR2 YYNGEE. The length of the CDR3 is 14 residues. With 3 bases clipped from V and 4 bases from J, the junction kept 4 bases outside the gene matches.

This chain uses TRBV12-3 or TRBV12-4 with TRBJ1-2, with a weak D call TRBD1 (5 bases). This CDR3 has 13 amino acids. V was cut by 4 bases and J by 2 bases, with 8 bases left in between. The CDR3 protein is CASSSQGNYGYTF. As DNA, the CDR3 is TGTGCCAGCAGTTCCCAGGGAAACTATGGCTACACCTTC.

The chain is built from TRBV4-1 and TRBJ1-2; TRBD1 matches 7 bases. The CDR3 is 14 amino acids. The trim removed 4 bases at V and 7 bases at J, leaving 9 bases unmatched. The germline CDR1 and CDR2 sequences are MGHRA and YSYEKL. CDR3 residues: CASSPTGRLGGYTF. Here the CDR3 DNA reads TGCGCCAGCAGCCCGACAGGGAGATTAGGTGGCTACACCTTC.

The chain links TRBV15 to TRBJ1-1, with a weak D call TRBD1 (5 bases). The CDR3 has 12 amino acids. The V gene's germline CDR1 is LNHNV and CDR2 YYDKDF (reference sequence). V was pared by 2 bases and J by 5 bases, with 6 bases between. This chain's CDR3 is CATSRQGTEAFF. In nucleotides, the CDR3 is TGTGCCACCAGCAGACAGGGAACTGAAGCTTTCTTT.

The V call is TRBV6-5, the J call TRBJ1-5; D possibly corresponds to TRBD1 (6 bases). The CDR3 loop spans 14 amino acids. Germline CDR1 reads MNHEY; CDR2 reads SVGAGI. The V gene lost 6 bases and the J gene lost 5 bases, with 14 bases spanning the gap. In DNA, the CDR3 is TGTGCCAGCAGCCCCAGACAGGTCTATCAGCCCCAGCATTTT. Translating it yields CASSPRQVYQPQHF.